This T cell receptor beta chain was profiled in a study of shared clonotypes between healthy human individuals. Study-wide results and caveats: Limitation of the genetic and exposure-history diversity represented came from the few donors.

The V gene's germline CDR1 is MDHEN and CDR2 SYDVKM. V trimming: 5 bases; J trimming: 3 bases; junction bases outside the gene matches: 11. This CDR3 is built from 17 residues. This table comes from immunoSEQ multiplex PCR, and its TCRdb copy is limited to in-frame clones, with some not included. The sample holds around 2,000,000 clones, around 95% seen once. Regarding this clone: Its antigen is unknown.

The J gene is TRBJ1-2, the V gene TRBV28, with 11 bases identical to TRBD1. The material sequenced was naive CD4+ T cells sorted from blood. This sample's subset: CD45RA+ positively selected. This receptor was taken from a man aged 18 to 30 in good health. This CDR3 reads CASSGEGTGGSYYGYTF. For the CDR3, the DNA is TGTGCCAGCAGTGGAGAGGGGACAGGGGGTAGTTACTATGGCTACACCTTC.